Listed below are T cell receptor beta chains from one sample, sequenced in a study of cytomegalovirus exposure and HLA in healthy donors. Here immunoSEQ multiplex PCR was the method, and the copy in TCRdb shows in-frame clones only, minus some. Here the sample table reports fewer than 45,000 clones. The sequenced sample consisted of PBMCs. The receptors were sampled from a young woman in good health and CMV-seronegative. Each CDR3 is given with its conserved first and last residue. Fields, in order: V gene, clone size, D gene, J gene, CDR3 protein, CDR3 DNA. The D gene is left open where the match is weak. Size tells how often a clone was seen (once, few, many) or the class of an expanded clone, and some rows leave it out.

TRBV7-8	NA	NA	TRBJ1-1	CASSRGVEAFF	TGTGCCAGCAGCCGAGGCGTAGAAGCTTTCTTT
TRBV9	NA	TRBD2	TRBJ2-1	CASSVWRETAEQFF	TGTGCCAGCAGCGTATGGCGGGAGACTGCTGAGCAGTTCTTC
TRBV4-2	NA	NA	TRBJ2-7	CASSHLYPSYEQYF	TGTGCCAGCAGCCATCTATACCCCTCCTACGAGCAGTACTTC
TRBV18	NA	NA	TRBJ1-2	CASLRTQGDYGYTF	TGTGCCAGCTTAAGAACCCAAGGGGACTATGGCTACACCTTC
TRBV18	NA	NA	TRBJ2-5	CASSPGETQYF	TGTGCCAGCTCACCCGGAGAGACCCAGTACTTC
TRBV7-2	NA	NA	TRBJ2-2	CVEAKGRGRTGELFF	TGTGTCGAAGCTAAGGGCAGGGGGAGGACCGGGGAGCTGTTTTTT
TRBV19	NA	NA	TRBJ2-7	CASSPHRAPEGYEQYF	TGTGCCAGTAGTCCGCACCGGGCCCCGGAGGGCTACGAGCAGTACTTC
TRBV9	NA	TRBD2	TRBJ2-1	CASSAGLAGGDEQFF	TGTGCCAGCAGCGCAGGACTAGCGGGAGGAGATGAGCAGTTCTTC
TRBV10-3	NA	NA	TRBJ1-4	CAISERGQAEKLFF	TGTGCCATCAGTGAGAGAGGGCAGGCTGAAAAACTGTTTTTT
TRBV29-1	NA	NA	TRBJ1-2	CSVEGIGAYGYTF	TGCAGCGTTGAAGGAATAGGGGCTTATGGCTACACCTTC
TRBV14	NA	TRBD1	TRBJ2-5	CASSPRQGAETQYF	TGTGCCAGCAGCCCTCGACAGGGCGCAGAGACCCAGTACTTC
TRBV29-1	NA	NA	TRBJ2-5	CSVERRFLQLETQYF	TGCAGCGTTGAAAGGAGGTTTCTCCAGTTAGAGACCCAGTACTTC
TRBV19	NA	NA	TRBJ2-2	CASNRAGELFF	TGTGCCAGTAACCGGGCCGGGGAGCTGTTTTTT
TRBV7-9	NA	NA	TRBJ1-1	CASSLSPGGAFF	TGTGCCAGCAGCTTATCACCAGGAGGTGCTTTCTTT
TRBV4-2	NA	NA	TRBJ1-1	CASSQVSRVGDTEAFF	TGTGCCAGCAGCCAAGTATCTAGGGTAGGGGACACTGAAGCTTTCTTT
TRBV2	NA	NA	TRBJ2-3	CASSTGLTDTQYF	TGTGCCAGCAGTACGGGACTTACAGATACGCAGTATTTT
TRBV4-3	NA	TRBD2	TRBJ2-7	CASSQDAGLAGGTLSEQYF	TGCGCCAGCAGCCAAGACGCGGGACTAGCGGGAGGCACGCTGTCTGAGCAGTACTTC
TRBV19	NA	TRBD2	TRBJ2-7	CASSIGGAGGVYEQYF	TGTGCCAGTAGTATTGGGGGTGCGGGAGGTGTGTACGAGCAGTACTTC
TRBV7-9	NA	TRBD1	TRBJ2-7	CASSRDRVSYEQYF	TGTGCCAGCAGTCGGGACAGGGTATCCTACGAGCAGTACTTC
TRBV30	NA	NA	TRBJ1-1	CAWSVQGATEAFF	TGTGCCTGGAGTGTACAGGGTGCCACTGAAGCTTTCTTT
TRBV6-6	NA	NA	TRBJ1-2	CASSYDGATNYGYTF	TGTGCCAGCAGTTACGATGGGGCTACTAACTATGGCTACACCTTC
TRBV30	NA	NA	TRBJ2-1	CAWSVRSGKRYNEQFF	TGTGCCTGGAGTGTACGGTCAGGGAAGAGGTACAATGAGCAGTTCTTC
TRBV6-6	NA	NA	TRBJ2-7	CATRAGSKKGDYEQYF	TGTGCCACACGGGCCGGGTCCAAAAAAGGGGATTACGAGCAGTACTTC
TRBV7-7	NA	NA	TRBJ2-3	CASSLDGGSATQYF	TGTGCTAGCAGCTTAGATGGAGGGTCAGCTACGCAGTATTTT
TRBV4-1	NA	NA	TRBJ2-7	CASSQTGFYEQYF	TGCGCCAGCAGCCAGACAGGTTTCTACGAGCAGTACTTC
TRBV4-1	NA	NA	TRBJ2-1	CASSQEGADIPHNEQFF	TGCGCCAGCAGCCAAGAGGGAGCGGATATACCACACAATGAGCAGTTCTTC
TRBV18	NA	NA	TRBJ1-1	CASSPGSDSVTEAFF	TGTGCCAGCTCACCAGGTTCGGACAGTGTAACTGAAGCTTTCTTT
TRBV6-5	medium-sized	NA	TRBJ2-6	CASSQQVSGANVLTF	TGTGCCAGCAGCCAACAGGTCTCTGGGGCCAACGTCCTGACTTTC
TRBV30	NA	NA	TRBJ2-5	CAWEGLGETQYF	TGTGCCTGGGAGGGCCTGGGGGAGACCCAGTACTTC